This TCR beta chain comes out of a study of T cell responses to AZD1222 COVID-19 vaccine. Overall study results and limits: The donors showed a predominance of white British ancestry and of females, with possible underestimation of clonal diversity. The study found vaccine-associated CD4 TCRs spanning spike, dominant at 160-218 and 743-854.

This CDR3 region has 15 residues. In germline, CDR1 is SGHNT, CDR2 YYREEE (reference sequence). The J segment lost 1 base and the V segment lost 6 bases, leaving 6 bases of the junction unmatched. The repertoire was sequenced with immunoSEQ multiplex PCR; TCRdb's copy has only in-frame clones and lacks some. The top ten clones hold less than 6% of a sample with tens of thousands of clones, roughly nine tenths of them seen once. Turning to this clone: Antigen specificity is unknown.

The sample in question was peripheral blood, obtained 28 days after the second AZD1222 dose. The chain employs TRBV5-4 and TRBJ2-2; 7 bases align to TRBD1. The TCR comes from an adult who received the AZD1222 COVID-19 vaccine. The CDR3 DNA reads as TGTGCCAGCACCTCCCGGACAGGGAACACCGGGGAGCTGTTTTTT. Protein: CASTSRTGNTGELFF.